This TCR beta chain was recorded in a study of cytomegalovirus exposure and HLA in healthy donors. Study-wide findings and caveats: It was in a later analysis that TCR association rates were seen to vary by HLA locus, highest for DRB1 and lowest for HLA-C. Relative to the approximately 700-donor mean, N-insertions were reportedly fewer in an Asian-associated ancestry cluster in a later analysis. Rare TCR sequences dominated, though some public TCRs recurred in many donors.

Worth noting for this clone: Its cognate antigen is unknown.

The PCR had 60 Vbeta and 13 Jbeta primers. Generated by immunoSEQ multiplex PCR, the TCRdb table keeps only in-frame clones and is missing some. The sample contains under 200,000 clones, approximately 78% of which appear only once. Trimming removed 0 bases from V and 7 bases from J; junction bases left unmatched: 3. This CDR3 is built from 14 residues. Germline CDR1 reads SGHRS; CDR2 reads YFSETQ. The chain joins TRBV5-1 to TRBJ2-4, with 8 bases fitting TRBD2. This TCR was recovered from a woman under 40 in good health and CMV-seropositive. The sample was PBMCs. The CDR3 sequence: CASSLAGGGNIQYF. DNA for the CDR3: TGCGCCAGCAGCTTGGCCGGCGGGGGGAACATTCAGTACTTC.